This entry describes one TCR beta chain. The data were obtained in a study of blood T cell repertoires in COVID-19. Study processing details: Cell counts per sample came from amplifying reference gene primers. Sequenced by immunoSEQ multiplex PCR; TCRdb stores in-frame clones only, minus some. The V and J calls and the clone size are those of that table, but D and trimming were determined from the DNA. In the table there are about 200,000 clones, around 80% of which are singletons. Germline CDR1 LGHDT, CDR2 YNNKEL (reference sequence). With V trimmed by 4 bases and J by 7 bases, 13 bases remained unmatched. The CDR3 totals 17 residues.

This clonotype originated in a woman older than 75 with COVID-19, enrolled during active disease. The rearrangement joins TRBV3-1 (or the pseudogene TRBV3-2) to TRBJ2-7, with 13 bases matching TRBD2. The sample consisted of peripheral blood. The CDR3 sequence is CASSLMPGLAGLGEQYF. In DNA form, the CDR3 reads TGTGCCAGCAGCCTTATGCCGGGACTAGCGGGATTAGGGGAGCAGTACTTC.